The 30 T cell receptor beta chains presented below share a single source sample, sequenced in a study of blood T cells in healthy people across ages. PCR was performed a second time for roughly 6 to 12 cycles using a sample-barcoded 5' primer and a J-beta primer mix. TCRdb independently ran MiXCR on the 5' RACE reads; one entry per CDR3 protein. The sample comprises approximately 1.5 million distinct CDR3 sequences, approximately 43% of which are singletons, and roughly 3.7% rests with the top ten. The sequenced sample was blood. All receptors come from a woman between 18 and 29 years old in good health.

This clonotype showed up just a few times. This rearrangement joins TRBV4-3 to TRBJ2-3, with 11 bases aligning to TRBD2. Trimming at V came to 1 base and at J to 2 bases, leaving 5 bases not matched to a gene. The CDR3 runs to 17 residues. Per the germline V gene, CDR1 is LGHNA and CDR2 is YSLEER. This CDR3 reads CASSQGGLAVPTDTQYF. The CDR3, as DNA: TGCGCCAGCAGCCAAGGGGGACTAGCGGTACCCACAGATACGCAGTATTTT.

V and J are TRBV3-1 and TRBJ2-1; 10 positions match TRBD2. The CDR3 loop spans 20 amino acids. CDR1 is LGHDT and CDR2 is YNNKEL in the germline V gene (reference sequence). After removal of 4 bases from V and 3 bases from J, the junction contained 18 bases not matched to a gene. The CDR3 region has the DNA TGTGCCAGCAGCCCTTCCCGAGGGCTAGCGGGGGCTAAACTCTACAATGAGCAGTTCTTC. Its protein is CASSPSRGLAGAKLYNEQFF.

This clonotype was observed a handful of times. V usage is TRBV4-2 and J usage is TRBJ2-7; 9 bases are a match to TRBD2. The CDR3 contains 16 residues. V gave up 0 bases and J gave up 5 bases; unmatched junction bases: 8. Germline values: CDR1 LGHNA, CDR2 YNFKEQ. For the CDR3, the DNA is TGTGCCAGCAGCCAAGATCGGGCGGGAGGGCAGGACGAGCAGTACTTC. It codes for CASSQDRAGGQDEQYF.

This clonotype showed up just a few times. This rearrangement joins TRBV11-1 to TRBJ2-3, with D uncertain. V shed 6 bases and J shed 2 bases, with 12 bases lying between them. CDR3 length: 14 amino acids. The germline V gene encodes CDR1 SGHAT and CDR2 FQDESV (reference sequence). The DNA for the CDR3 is TGTGCCAGCAGTAGAAGAATATCCACAGATACGCAGTATTTT. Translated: CASSRRISTDTQYF.

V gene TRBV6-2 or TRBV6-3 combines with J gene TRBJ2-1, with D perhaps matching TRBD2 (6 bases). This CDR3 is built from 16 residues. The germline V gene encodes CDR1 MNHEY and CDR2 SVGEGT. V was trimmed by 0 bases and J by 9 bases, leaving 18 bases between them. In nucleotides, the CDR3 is TGTGCCAGCAGTTACTCGACCATTCCAGGGCGGGGTGAGCAGTTCTTC. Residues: CASSYSTIPGRGEQFF.

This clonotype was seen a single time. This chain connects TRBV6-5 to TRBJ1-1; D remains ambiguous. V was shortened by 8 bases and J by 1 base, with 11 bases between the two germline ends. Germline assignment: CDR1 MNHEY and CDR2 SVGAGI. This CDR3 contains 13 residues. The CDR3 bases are TGTGCCAGCGGTGCACTGACGAACACTGAAGCTTTCTTT. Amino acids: CASGALTNTEAFF.

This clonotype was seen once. CDR3 nucleotide sequence: TGCAGCGCCACCGACGGACCCAATCAGCCCCAGCATTTT. Its translation: CSATDGPNQPQHF. The chain employs TRBV29-1 and TRBJ1-5; D call uncertain. V lost 7 bases and J lost 3, with 13 bases in between. This CDR3 is 13 amino acids long. Germline CDR1 and CDR2: SQVTM and ANQGSEA.

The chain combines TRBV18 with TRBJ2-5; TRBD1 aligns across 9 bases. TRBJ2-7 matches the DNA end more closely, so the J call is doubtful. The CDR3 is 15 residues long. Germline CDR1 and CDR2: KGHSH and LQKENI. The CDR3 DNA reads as TGTGCCAGCTCACCATTCGTACAGGGGGCGTACGAGCAGTACTTC. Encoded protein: CASSPFVQGAYEQYF.

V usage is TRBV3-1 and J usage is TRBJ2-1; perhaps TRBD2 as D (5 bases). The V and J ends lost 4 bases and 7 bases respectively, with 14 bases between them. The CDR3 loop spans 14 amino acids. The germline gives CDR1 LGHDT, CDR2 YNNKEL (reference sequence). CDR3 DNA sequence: TGTGCCAGCAGCCGTGAACGGGGATGGAATGAGCAGTTCTTC. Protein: CASSRERGWNEQFF.

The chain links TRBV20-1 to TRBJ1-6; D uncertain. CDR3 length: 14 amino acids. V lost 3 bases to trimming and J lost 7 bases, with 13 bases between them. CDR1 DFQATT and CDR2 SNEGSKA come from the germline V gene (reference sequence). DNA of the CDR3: TGCAGTGCTAGGCCTGCAAGTATAAATTCACCCCTCCACTTT. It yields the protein CSARPASINSPLHF.

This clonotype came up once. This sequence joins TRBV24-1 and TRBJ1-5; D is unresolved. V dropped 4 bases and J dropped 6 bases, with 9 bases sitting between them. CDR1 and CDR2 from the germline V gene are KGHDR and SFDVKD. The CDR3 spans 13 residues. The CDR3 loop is CATSDPRGQPQHF. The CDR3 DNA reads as TGTGCCACCAGTGACCCGCGGGGTCAGCCCCAGCATTTT.

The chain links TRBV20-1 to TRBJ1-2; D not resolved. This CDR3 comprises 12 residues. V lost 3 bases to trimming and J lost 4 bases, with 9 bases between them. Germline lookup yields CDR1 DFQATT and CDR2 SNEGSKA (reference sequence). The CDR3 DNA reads TGCAGTGCTAGGGTGGAACCCTATGGCTACACCTTC. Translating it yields CSARVEPYGYTF.

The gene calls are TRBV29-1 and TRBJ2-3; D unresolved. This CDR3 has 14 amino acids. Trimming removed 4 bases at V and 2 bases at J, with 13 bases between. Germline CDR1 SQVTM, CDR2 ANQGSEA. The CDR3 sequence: CSVGITSITDTQYF. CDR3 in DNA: TGCAGCGTTGGAATCACGTCCATCACAGATACGCAGTATTTT.

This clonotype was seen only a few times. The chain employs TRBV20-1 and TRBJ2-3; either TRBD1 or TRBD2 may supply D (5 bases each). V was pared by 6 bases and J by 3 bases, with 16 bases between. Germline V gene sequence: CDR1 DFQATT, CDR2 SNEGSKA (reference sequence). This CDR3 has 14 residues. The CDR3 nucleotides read TGCAGTGCCCCCCGAGGGGCAAAGACAGATACGCAGTATTTT. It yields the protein CSAPRGAKTDTQYF.

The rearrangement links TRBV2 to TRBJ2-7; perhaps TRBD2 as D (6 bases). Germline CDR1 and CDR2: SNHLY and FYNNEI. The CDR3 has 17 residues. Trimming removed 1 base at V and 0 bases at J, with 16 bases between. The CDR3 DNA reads TGTGCCAGCAGTGAAGTCGAGCTAGCGTTTAGCTCCTACGAGCAGTACTTC. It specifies CASSEVELAFSSYEQYF.

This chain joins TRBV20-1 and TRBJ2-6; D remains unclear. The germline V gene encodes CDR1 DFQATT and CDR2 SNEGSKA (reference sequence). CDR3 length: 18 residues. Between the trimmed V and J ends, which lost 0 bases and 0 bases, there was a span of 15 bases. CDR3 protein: CSARDSPPGYSGANVLTF. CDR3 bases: TGCAGTGCTAGAGATAGCCCTCCAGGATACTCTGGGGCCAACGTCCTGACTTTC.

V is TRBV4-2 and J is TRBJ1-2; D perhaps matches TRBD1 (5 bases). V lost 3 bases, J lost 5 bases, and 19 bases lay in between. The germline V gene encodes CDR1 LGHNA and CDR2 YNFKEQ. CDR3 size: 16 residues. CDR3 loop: CASSHLPGSTRYGYTF. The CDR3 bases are TGTGCCAGCAGCCACCTACCAGGGAGTACGCGATATGGCTACACCTTC.

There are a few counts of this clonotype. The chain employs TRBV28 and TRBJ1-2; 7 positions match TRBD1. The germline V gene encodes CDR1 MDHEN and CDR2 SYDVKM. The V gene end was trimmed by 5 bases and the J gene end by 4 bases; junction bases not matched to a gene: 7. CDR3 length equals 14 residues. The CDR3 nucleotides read TGTGCCAGCAGTCCCCGGACAGGCCCCTATGGCTACACCTTC. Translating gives CASSPRTGPYGYTF.

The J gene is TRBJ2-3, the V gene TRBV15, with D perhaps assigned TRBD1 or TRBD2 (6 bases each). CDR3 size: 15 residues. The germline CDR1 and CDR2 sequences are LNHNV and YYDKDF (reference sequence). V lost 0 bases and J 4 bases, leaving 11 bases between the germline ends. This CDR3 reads CATSRERGAADTQYF. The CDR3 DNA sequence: TGTGCCACCAGCAGAGAAAGGGGGGCCGCAGATACGCAGTATTTT.

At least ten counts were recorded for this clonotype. The chain's CDR3 is CASSHSRAAEAFF. CDR3 nucleotides: TGTGCCAGCAGCCACTCCAGGGCCGCTGAAGCTTTCTTT. V and J are TRBV3-1 and TRBJ1-1; possible D gene TRBD1, 5 bases. Trimming pared 3 bases from V and 6 bases from J, leaving 11 bases between. Germline CDR1 LGHDT, CDR2 YNNKEL (reference sequence). This CDR3 spans 13 amino acids.

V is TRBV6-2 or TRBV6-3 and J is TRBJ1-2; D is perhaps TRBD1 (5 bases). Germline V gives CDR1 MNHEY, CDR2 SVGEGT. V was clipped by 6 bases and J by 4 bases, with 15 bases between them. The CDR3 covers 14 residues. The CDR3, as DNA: TGTGCCAGCAGCCCGACAGCATGGGTCTATGGCTACACCTTC. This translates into CASSPTAWVYGYTF.

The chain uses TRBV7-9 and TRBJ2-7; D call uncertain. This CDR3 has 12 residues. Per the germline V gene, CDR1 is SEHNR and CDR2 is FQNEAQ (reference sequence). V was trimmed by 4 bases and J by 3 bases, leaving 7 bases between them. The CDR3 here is CASSSRYYEQYF. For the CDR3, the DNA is TGTGCCAGCAGCTCCCGGTACTACGAGCAGTACTTC.

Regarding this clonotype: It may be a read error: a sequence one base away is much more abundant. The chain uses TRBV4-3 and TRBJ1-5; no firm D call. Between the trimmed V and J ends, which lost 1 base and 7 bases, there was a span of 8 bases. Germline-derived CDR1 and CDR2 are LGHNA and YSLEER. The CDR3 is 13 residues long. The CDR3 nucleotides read TGCGCCAGCAGCCAAGGTCTTGCGCAGCCCCAGCATTTT. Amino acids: CASSQGLAQPQHF.

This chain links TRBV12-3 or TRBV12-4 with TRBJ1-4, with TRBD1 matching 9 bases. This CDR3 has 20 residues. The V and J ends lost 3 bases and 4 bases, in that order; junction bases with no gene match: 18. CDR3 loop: CASSFHIQGAGELYNEKLFF. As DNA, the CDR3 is TGTGCCAGCAGTTTCCATATACAGGGGGCCGGTGAGCTGTATAATGAAAAACTGTTTTTT.

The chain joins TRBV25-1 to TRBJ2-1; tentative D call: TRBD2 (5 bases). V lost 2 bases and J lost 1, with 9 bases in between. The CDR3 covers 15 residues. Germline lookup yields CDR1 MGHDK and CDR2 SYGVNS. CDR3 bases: TGTGCCAGCAGTGAACCTAGCTCGTCCTACAATGAGCAGTTCTTC. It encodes CASSEPSSSYNEQFF.

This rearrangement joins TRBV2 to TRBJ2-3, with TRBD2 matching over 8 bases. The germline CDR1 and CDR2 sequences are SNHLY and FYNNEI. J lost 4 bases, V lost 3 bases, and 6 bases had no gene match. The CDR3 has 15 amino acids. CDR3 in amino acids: CASSEVGLVADTQYF. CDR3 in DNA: TGTGCCAGCAGTGAGGTGGGACTAGTGGCAGATACGCAGTATTTT.

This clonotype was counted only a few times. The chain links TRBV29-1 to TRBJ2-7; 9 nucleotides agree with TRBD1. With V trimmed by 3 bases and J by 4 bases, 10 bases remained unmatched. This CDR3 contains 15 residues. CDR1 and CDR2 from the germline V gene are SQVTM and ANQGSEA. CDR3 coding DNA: TGCAGCGTTGAGAAAGGTACAGGGGGCGTTTACGAGCAGTACTTC. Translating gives CSVEKGTGGVYEQYF.

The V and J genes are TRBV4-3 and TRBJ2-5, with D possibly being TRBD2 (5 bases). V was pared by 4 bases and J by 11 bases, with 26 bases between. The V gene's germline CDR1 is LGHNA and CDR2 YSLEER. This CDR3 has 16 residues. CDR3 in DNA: TGCGCCAGCAGCCCCAGCTCGGGGTTGGGTACCAATGTGCAGTACTTC. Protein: CASSPSSGLGTNVQYF.

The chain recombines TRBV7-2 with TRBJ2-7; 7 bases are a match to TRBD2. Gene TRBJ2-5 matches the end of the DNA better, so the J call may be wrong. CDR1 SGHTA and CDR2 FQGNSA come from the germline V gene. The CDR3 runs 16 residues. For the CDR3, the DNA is TGTACCAGCAGCTTAGCGTATGGAGCGGGGAGTGAGACCCAGTACTTC. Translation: CTSSLAYGAGSETQYF.

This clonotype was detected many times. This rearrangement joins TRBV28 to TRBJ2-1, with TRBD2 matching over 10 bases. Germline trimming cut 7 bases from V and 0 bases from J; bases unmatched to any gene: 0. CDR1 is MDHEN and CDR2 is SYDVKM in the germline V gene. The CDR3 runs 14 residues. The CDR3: CASTSGSSYNEQFF. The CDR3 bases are TGTGCCAGCACTAGCGGGAGCTCCTACAATGAGCAGTTCTTC.